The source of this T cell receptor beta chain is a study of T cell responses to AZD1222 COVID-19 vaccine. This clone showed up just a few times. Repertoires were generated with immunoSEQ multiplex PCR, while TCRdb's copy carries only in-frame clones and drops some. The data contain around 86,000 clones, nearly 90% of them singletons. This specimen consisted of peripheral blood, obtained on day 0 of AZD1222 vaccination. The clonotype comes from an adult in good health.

For the CDR3, the DNA is TGTGCCAGCAGCAAAGCCGGCAGACAGCCCCAGCATTTT. It translates to CASSKAGRQPQHF. The genes are TRBV21-1 and TRBJ1-5. TRBV21-1 has pseudogene status. This CDR3 has 13 amino acids.